This paragraph covers one T cell receptor (beta chain) sequence. Its antigen is unidentified. V lost 0 bases and J lost 9, with 12 bases in between. This CDR3 comprises 14 residues. CDR1 is LNHNV and CDR2 is YYDKDF in the germline V gene (reference sequence). TCRdb's copy holds only in-frame clones and misses some; the assay was immunoSEQ multiplex PCR. The top ten clones hold approximately 1.4% of a sample with tens of thousands of clones, roughly 91% of them seen once. This entry is derived from a study of brain T cells in children with intractable seizures. Study results and caveats: Clones missing pre-surgery may reflect undersampling of that blood sample.

Only cases whose brain tissue showed the highest T cell transcript signatures were sequenced. The material was peripheral blood, obtained at surgery. This chain links TRBV15 with TRBJ1-5; D not certain. The TCR sequence derives from a boy less than two years old with tuberous sclerosis and intractable seizures. The chain's CDR3 is CATSREVGYRPQHF. In DNA, the CDR3 is TGTGCCACCAGCAGAGAGGTGGGCTATCGGCCCCAGCATTTT.